Listed below are T cell receptor beta chains from one sample, sequenced in a study of blood T cell repertoires in COVID-19. Sequencing was performed with immunoSEQ multiplex PCR; in TCRdb, only in-frame clones are kept and a portion is missing. The table has 200,000 to 300,000 clones, 81% seen once. Sequenced material: peripheral blood. These receptors all stem from an elderly woman with acute or convalescent COVID-19. Both conserved end residues are part of each CDR3. A D gene is named only where the DNA matches it firmly. Rows may omit the clone size; those that give it use once, few, many or a size class.

D | J | size | V | DNA | CDR3
TRBD2 | TRBJ2-2 | - | TRBV3-1/TRBV3-2 | TGTGCCAGCAGCCAAGTGGGACTAGCGGGAGTAGGGACCGGGGAGCTGTTTTTT | CASSQVGLAGVGTGELFF
TRBD1 | TRBJ2-7 | - | TRBV6-5 | TGTGCCAGCAGTTACTCTTCCGGGACAGGGAACTACGAGCAGTACTTC | CASSYSSGTGNYEQYF
TRBD1 | TRBJ2-7 | - | TRBV6-5 | TGTGCCAGCAGTTGGGGACAGGGTTCCTACGAGCAGTACTTC | CASSWGQGSYEQYF
- | TRBJ2-3 | - | TRBV1 | TGCACCAGCAGCCAACCGACTAGCGGGGGGCGGTATTTT | CTSSQPTSGGRYF
TRBD2 | TRBJ2-5 | few | TRBV5-1 | TGCGCCACCGGAAGGACTAGCGGGGGGGCCGGAGAGACCCAGTACTTC | CATGRTSGGAGETQYF
TRBD2 | TRBJ2-5 | - | TRBV6-5 | TGTGCCAGCACAAGTCCCGGGGGGGCGAAAGAGACCCAGTACTTC | CASTSPGGAKETQYF
TRBD1 | TRBJ2-2 | few | TRBV19 | TGTGCCAGTAGCGGGACAGGGGACACCGGGGAGCTGTTTTTT | CASSGTGDTGELFF
TRBD2 | TRBJ2-1 | - | TRBV6-4 | TGTGCCAGCAGCCTGACTAGCGGGCCAAACAATGAGCAGTTCTTC | CASSLTSGPNNEQFF
TRBD1 | TRBJ2-2 | medium-sized | TRBV2 | TGTGCCAGCAGTATGACAGGGTACACCGGGGAGCTGTTTTTT | CASSMTGYTGELFF
TRBD2 | TRBJ2-1 | - | TRBV4-2 | TGTGCCACCAGTGATCGGGGGGGGGATAATGAGCAGTTCTTC | CATSDRGGDNEQFF
TRBD1 | TRBJ1-2 | - | TRBV7-9 | TGTGCCAGCAGGTCGACAGGGGGCAGTTTTGGCTACACCTTC | CASRSTGGSFGYTF
TRBD2 | TRBJ2-7 | few | TRBV27 | TGTGCCAGCAGTGGGGGACTAGCGGGAGGGCCCTCGTACGAGCAGTACTTC | CASSGGLAGGPSYEQYF
- | TRBJ1-1 | - | TRBV10-3 | TGTGCCTCCCTAGGGGAGGAGTACACTGAAGCTTTCTTT | CASLGEEYTEAFF
- | TRBJ1-2 | - | TRBV4-2 | TGTGCCAGCAGCCAGTGGGGGCCTTGGGCGGACCGAAACTATGGCTACACCTTC | CASSQWGPWADRNYGYTF
TRBD1 | TRBJ1-4 | - | TRBV9 | TGTGCCAGCAGCGTAGGACAGGGGTGGGAAAAACTGTTTTTT | CASSVGQGWEKLFF
TRBD1 | TRBJ2-3 | - | TRBV9 | TGTGCCAGCAGCGGACAGGGTACTAGCACAGATACGCAGTATTTT | CASSGQGTSTDTQYF
TRBD2 | TRBJ2-5 | - | TRBV12-3/TRBV12-4 | TGTGCCAGCAGGCGGGGGTCGGGTGAGACCCAGTACTTC | CASRRGSGETQYF
- | TRBJ2-3 | - | TRBV30 | TGTGCCTGGCAGAGACCAGGGAGGACAGATACGCAGTATTTT | CAWQRPGRTDTQYF
- | TRBJ1-6 | - | TRBV3-1/TRBV3-2 | TGTGCCAGCAGCCAAGTGAGGGATTCACCCCTCCACTTT | CASSQVRDSPLHF
- | TRBJ1-4 | - | TRBV27 | TGTGCCAGCAGTTTATCGTGGACAGCCGGTGAAAAACTGTTTTTT | CASSLSWTAGEKLFF
- | TRBJ2-1 | many | TRBV10-2 | TGCGCCAGCAGTGAGGGCAGTTACAATGAGCAGTTCTTC | CASSEGSYNEQFF
- | TRBJ1-1 | - | TRBV3-1/TRBV3-2 | TGTGCCAGCAGCCCTCCCGCCAGGAACACTGAAGCTTTCTTT | CASSPPARNTEAFF
TRBD2 | TRBJ2-3 | once | TRBV6-5 | TGTGCCAGCAGTTACTCTCGCGGGGGGGTTGAAGATACGCAGTATTTT | CASSYSRGGVEDTQYF
- | TRBJ2-7 | - | TRBV5-1 | TGCGCCAGCAGCATCAGGGGAGCCTCCTACGAGCAGTACTTC | CASSIRGASYEQYF
- | TRBJ1-1 | - | TRBV2 | TGTGCCAGCACCGAGGAGGGAGGAACTGAAGCTTTCTTT | CASTEEGGTEAFF
TRBD1 | TRBJ1-2 | - | TRBV9 | TGTGCCAGCAGCGAAACAGGGGGGGTTATGGGCTACACCTTC | CASSETGGVMGYTF
TRBD1 | TRBJ1-5 | - | TRBV2 | TGTGCCAGCACAGGGGGTGAGGGCAATCAGCCCCAGCATTTT | CASTGGEGNQPQHF
TRBD1 | TRBJ2-2 | - | TRBV6-6 | TGTGCCAGCAGTCCGCATTACGATATATTGAGGGACAGGGTAAACACCGGGGAGCTGTTTTTT | CASSPHYDILRDRVNTGELFF
- | TRBJ1-5 | once | TRBV28 | TGTGCCAGCAGAAACCGCGGAGGTAACAATCAGCCCCAGCATTTT | CASRNRGGNNQPQHF
TRBD1 | TRBJ1-5 | - | TRBV5-8 | TGTGCCAGCAGCCCAAACTTTGGGACAGGGGTTGGTTATCAGCCCCAGCATTTT | CASSPNFGTGVGYQPQHF
TRBD1 | TRBJ2-5 | - | TRBV19 | TGTGCCAGTAGAGGGACAGGGGGCGCAGTGACCCAGTACTTC | CASRGTGGAVTQYF
- | TRBJ2-7 | few | TRBV27 | TGTGCCAGCAGTTTATCCCCGGCCTACGAGCAGTACTTC | CASSLSPAYEQYF
- | TRBJ2-2 | few | TRBV5-8 | TGTGCCAGCAGCCCTATATCAGGGGAGCTGTTTTTT | CASSPISGELFF
- | TRBJ1-3 | - | TRBV13 | TGTGCCAGCAGCTTAGTGGCACCACGCACCCCTGGAAACACCATATATTTT | CASSLVAPRTPGNTIYF
TRBD2 | TRBJ2-7 | - | TRBV27 | TGTGCCAGCAGTTTTGGACTAGCGACTTCCTACGAGCAGTACTTC | CASSFGLATSYEQYF
TRBD1 | TRBJ2-5 | - | TRBV5-1 | TGCGCCAGCAGCTCCCAGGGGGTAGGGGTGGAGACCCAGTACTTC | CASSSQGVGVETQYF
- | TRBJ2-1 | - | TRBV27 | TGTGCCAGCAGTTGGGCGACGATAAATGAGCAGTTCTTC | CASSWATINEQFF
TRBD2 | TRBJ2-3 | - | TRBV5-1 | TGCGCCAGCATGGGCGGGGGAAGCACAGATACGCAGTATTTT | CASMGGGSTDTQYF
TRBD1 | TRBJ2-7 | - | TRBV4-1 | TGCGCCAGCAGCCAATATTCACTATCGGACAGGGGGTACGAGCAGTACTTC | CASSQYSLSDRGYEQYF
TRBD1 | TRBJ1-2 | - | TRBV13 | TGTGCCAGCAGCTATCCCCGGGACAGCATTAACTATGGCTACACCTTC | CASSYPRDSINYGYTF
- | TRBJ2-3 | - | TRBV28 | TGTGCCAGCAGCGGCGGGACCCGCTTTCGGACGCAGTATTTT | CASSGGTRFRTQYF
- | TRBJ2-2 | - | TRBV4-2 | TGTGCCAGCAGCCATCAAGGGACACAAACCGGGGAGCTGTTTTTT | CASSHQGTQTGELFF
TRBD1 | TRBJ2-3 | - | TRBV5-3 | TGTGCCAGAAGATCCCGGGACAGGGTAACGAAAGATACGCAGTATTTT | CARRSRDRVTKDTQYF
- | TRBJ1-6 | - | TRBV6-4 | TGTGCCAGCAGTGAAGGGACTAAAAATTCACCCCTCCACTTT | CASSEGTKNSPLHF
TRBD1 | TRBJ1-5 | - | TRBV6-5 | TGTGCCAGCAGTTCAAGATACAGGGGTAGCAATCAGCCCCAGCATTTT | CASSSRYRGSNQPQHF
- | TRBJ1-2 | - | TRBV27 | TGTGCCAGCAGTCACGGAGTGGACAGAATCTATGGCTACACCTTC | CASSHGVDRIYGYTF
- | TRBJ2-2 | - | TRBV29-1 | TGCAGCGTCCGGAAGACAGGGAACACCGGGGAGCTGTTTTTT | CSVRKTGNTGELFF
- | TRBJ2-6 | - | TRBV15 | TGTGCCACCAGCCCCACCAGGGCCCCTGGGGCCAACGTCCTGACTTTC | CATSPTRAPGANVLTF